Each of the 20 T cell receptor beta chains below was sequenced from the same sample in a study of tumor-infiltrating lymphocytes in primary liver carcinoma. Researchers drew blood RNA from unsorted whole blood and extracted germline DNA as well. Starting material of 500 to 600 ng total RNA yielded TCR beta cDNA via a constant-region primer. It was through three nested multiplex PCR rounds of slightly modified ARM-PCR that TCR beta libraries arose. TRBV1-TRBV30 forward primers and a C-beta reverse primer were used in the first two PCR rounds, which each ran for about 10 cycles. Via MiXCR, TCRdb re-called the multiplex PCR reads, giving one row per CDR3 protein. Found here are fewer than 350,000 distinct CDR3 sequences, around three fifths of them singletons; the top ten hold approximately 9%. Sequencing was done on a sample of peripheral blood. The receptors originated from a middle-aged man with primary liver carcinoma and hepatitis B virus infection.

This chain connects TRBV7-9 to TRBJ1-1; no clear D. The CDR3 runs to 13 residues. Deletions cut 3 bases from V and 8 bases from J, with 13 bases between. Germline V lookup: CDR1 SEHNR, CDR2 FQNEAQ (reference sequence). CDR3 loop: CASSLDYTSEAFF. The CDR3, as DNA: TGTGCCAGCAGCTTGGACTACACCTCAGAAGCTTTCTTT.

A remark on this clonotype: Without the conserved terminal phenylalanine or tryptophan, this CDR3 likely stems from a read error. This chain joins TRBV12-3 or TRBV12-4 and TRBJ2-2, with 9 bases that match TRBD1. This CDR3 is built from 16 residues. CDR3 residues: CASSFKTGGNTGELFS. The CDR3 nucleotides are TGTGCTAGCAGTTTCAAGACAGGGGGGAACACCGGGGAGCTGTTTTCT.

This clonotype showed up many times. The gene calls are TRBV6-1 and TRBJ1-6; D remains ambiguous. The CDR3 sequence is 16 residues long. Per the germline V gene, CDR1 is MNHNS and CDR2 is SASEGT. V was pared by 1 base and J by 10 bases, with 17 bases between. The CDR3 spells CASSEVWQADRSPLHF. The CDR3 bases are TGTGCCAGCAGTGAAGTATGGCAGGCGGACCGATCACCCCTCCACTTT.

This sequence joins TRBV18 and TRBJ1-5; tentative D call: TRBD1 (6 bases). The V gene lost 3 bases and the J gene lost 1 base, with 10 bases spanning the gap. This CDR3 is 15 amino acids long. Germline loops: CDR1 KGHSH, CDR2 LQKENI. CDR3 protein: CASSPLQGSNQPQHF. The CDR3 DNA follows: TGTGCCAGCTCACCGCTTCAGGGGAGCAATCAGCCCCAGCATTTT.

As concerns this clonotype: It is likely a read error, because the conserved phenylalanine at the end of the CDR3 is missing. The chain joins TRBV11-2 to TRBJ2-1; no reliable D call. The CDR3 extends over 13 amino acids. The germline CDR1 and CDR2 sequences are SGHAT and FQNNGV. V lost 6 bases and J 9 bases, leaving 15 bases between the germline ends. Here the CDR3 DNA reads TGTGCCAGCAGTAGTCATAGGATCGCTGAGCAGTTCTTA. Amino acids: CASSSHRIAEQFL.

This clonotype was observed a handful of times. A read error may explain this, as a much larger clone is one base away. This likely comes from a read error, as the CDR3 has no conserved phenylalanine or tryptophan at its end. The CDR3 DNA is TGTGCCAGCAGCTTCGGACTAGCGGGAGCGTCGGAGACCCAGTACTCC. The encoded protein is CASSFGLAGASETQYS. This chain connects TRBV5-4 to TRBJ2-5, with 13 bases matching TRBD2. The CDR3 has 16 amino acids. CDR1 and CDR2 (germline): SGHNT, YYREEE (reference sequence). Germline trimming cut 2 bases from V and 5 bases from J; bases unmatched to any gene: 6.

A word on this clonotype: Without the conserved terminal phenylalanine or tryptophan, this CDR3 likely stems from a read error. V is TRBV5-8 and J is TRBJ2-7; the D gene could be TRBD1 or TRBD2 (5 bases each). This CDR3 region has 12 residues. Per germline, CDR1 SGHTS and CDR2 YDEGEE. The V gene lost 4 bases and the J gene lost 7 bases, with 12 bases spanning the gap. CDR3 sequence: CASSPGWGEQYY. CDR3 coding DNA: TGTGCCAGCAGCCCGGGATGGGGGGAGCAGTACTAC.

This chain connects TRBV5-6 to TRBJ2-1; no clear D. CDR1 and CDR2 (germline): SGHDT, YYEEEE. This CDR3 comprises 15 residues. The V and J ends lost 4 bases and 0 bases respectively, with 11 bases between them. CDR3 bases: TGTGCCAGCAGCCCCCCCCGGTGCTCCTACAATGAGCAGTTCTTC. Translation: CASSPPRCSYNEQFF.

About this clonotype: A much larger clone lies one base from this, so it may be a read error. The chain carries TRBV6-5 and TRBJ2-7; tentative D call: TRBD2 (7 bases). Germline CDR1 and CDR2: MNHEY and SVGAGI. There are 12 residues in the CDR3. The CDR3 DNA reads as TGTGCCAGCACCTCGGGGGGCTACGGGCAGTACTTC. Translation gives CASTSGGYGQYF.

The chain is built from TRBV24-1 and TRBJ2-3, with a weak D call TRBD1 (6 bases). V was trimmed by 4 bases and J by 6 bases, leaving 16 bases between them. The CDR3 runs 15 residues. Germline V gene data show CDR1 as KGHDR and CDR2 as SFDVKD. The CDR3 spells CATSDPGTPSDTQYF. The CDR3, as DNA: TGTGCCACCAGTGACCCCGGGACACCGTCCGATACGCAGTATTTT.

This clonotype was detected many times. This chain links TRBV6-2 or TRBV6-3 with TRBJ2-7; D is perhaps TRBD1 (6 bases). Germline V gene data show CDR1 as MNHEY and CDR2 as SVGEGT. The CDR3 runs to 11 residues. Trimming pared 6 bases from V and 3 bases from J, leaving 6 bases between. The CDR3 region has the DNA TGTGCCAGCAGGGACAGCTACGAGCAGTACTTC. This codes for CASRDSYEQYF.

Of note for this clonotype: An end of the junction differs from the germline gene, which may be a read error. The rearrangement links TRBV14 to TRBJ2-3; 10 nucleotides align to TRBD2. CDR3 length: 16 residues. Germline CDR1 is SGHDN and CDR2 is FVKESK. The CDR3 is CASSSPSGRSTDTRYF. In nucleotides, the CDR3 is TGTGCCAGCAGCTCTCCTAGCGGGAGAAGCACAGATACGCGGTATTTT.

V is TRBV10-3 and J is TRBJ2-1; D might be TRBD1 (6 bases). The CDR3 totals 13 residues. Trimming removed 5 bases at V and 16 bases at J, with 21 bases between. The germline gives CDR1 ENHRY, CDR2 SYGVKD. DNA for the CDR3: TGTGCCATCAGTAAGACCGGGGACAATGAGCGATTCTTC. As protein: CAISKTGDNERFF.

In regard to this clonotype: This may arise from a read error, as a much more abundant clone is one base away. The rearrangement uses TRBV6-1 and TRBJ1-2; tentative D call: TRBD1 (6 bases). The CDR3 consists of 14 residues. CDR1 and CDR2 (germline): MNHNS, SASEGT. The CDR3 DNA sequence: TGTGTCAGCAGTTACACCGGGACACACTATGGCTACACCTTC. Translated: CVSSYTGTHYGYTF.

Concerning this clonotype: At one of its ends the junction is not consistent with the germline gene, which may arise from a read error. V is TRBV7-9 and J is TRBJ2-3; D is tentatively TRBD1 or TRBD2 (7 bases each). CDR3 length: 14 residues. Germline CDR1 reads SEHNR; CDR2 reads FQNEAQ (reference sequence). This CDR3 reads CDSSYGGGTDTRYF. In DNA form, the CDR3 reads TGTGACAGCAGCTACGGGGGAGGGACAGATACGCGGTATTTT.

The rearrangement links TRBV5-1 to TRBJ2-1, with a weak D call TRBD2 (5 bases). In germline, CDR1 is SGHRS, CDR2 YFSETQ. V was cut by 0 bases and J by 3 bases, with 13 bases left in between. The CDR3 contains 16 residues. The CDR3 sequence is CASSLVGVSNYNEQFF. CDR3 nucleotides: TGCGCCAGCAGCTTGGTCGGGGTCTCCAACTACAATGAGCAGTTCTTC.

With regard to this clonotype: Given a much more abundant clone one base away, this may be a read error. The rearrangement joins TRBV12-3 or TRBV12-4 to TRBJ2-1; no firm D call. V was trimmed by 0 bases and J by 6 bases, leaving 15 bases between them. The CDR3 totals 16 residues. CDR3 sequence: CASSLALLRNLNEQFF. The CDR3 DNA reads TGTGCCAGCAGTTTAGCTCTCCTGAGAAATCTCAATGAGCAGTTCTTC.

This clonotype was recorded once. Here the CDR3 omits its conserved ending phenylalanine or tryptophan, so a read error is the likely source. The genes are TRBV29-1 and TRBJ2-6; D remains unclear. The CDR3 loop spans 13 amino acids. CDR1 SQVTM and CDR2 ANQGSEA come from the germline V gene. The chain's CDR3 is CSVAPSGANVLTI. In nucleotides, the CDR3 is TGCAGCGTTGCCCCGTCTGGTGCCAACGTTCTGACTATC.

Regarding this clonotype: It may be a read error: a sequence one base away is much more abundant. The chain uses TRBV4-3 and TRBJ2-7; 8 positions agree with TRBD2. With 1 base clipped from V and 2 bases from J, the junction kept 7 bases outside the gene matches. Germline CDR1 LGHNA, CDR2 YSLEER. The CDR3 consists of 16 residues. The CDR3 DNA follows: TGCGCCAGCAGCCAAGCGGGGCGGGGGGAGCCCTACGAGCAGTACTTC. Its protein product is CASSQAGRGEPYEQYF.

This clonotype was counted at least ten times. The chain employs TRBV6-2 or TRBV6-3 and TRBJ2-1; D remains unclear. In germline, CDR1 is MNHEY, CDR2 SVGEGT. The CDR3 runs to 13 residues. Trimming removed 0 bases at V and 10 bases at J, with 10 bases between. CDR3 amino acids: CASSYSLIGEQFF. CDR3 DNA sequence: TGTGCCAGCAGTTACTCGCTGATCGGAGAGCAGTTCTTC.